A single sample gave rise to the 11 T cell receptor beta chains below, sequenced in a study of Ad26.COV2.S vaccination and SARS-CoV-2 variants. The data were produced by immunoSEQ multiplex PCR, yet TCRdb's version contains in-frame clones alone and is incomplete. The sample has about 240,000 clones, 85% to 90% seen once; the top ten hold approximately 12%. Stated treatment: some 20 received Ad26.COV2.S at low or high dose, single or two shots; roughly five received placebo; per-sample allocation not given. Specimens were obtained on day 63 following the first vaccine or placebo injection. This sample comprised peripheral blood, obtained in a trial of Ad26.COV2.S vaccine versus placebo. The receptors derive from a person aged 18 to 65 who received the Ad26.COV2.S COVID-19 vaccine or a placebo.

The V call is TRBV29-1, the J call TRBJ1-5; 7 nucleotides line up with TRBD1. The CDR3 has 14 amino acids. The germline gives CDR1 SQVTM, CDR2 ANQGSEA. After removal of 6 bases from V and 0 bases from J, the junction contained 5 bases not matched to a gene. CDR3 in DNA: TGCAGCGTAGCCGGGACAGATAGCAATCAGCCCCAGCATTTT. Translation: CSVAGTDSNQPQHF.

The chain carries TRBV10-3 and TRBJ2-5; D call uncertain. CDR1 is ENHRY, CDR2 SYGVKD, per germline. The CDR3 spans 11 residues. V gave up 3 bases and J gave up 5 bases, with 4 bases separating them. The chain's CDR3 is CAISDLETQYF. In DNA, the CDR3 is TGTGCCATCAGTGATTTGGAGACCCAGTACTTC.

This clone showed up just once. The junction shows a germline mismatch at one end, possibly a read error. This chain joins TRBV7-7 and TRBJ2-2; 9 nucleotides match TRBD1. Looked up from germline, CDR1 is SSHAT and CDR2 is FNYEAQ (reference sequence). CDR3 size: 15 residues. The CDR3, as DNA: TGTGCTAGCAGCCCAGTACAGGGGGCAACCGGGGAGCTGTTTTTT. Its translation is CASSPVQGATGELFF. Using reference TRBV7-7 and TRBJ2-2 for the parts outside the CDR3, the full variable domain is GAGVSQSPRYKVTKRGQDVTLRCDPISSHATLYWYQQALGQGPEFLTYFNYEAQPDKSGLPSDRFSAERPEGSISTLTIQRTEQRDSAMYRCASSPVQGATGELFFGEGSRLTVL.

The chain employs TRBV6-2 or TRBV6-3 and TRBJ1-6, with no clear D. The CDR3 consists of 12 residues. Between the trimmed V and J ends, which lost 5 bases and 14 bases, there was a span of 13 bases. Germline loops: CDR1 MNHEY, CDR2 SVGEGT. CDR3 sequence reads: CASSRKLKALHF. CDR3 nucleotide sequence: TGTGCCAGCAGTCGGAAACTCAAGGCCCTCCACTTT.

This chain connects TRBV27 to TRBJ1-2, with unresolved D. The V end lost 5 bases, the J end lost 0 bases, and 13 bases lay between the germline ends. The CDR3 has 15 amino acids. CDR1 and CDR2 (germline): MNHEY, SMNVEV (reference sequence). This chain's CDR3 is CASSPLLLTNYGYTF. Here the CDR3 DNA reads TGTGCCAGCAGTCCGCTGCTCCTTACTAACTATGGCTACACCTTC.

V and J are TRBV28 and TRBJ1-1; a weak D match, TRBD1 (6 bases). Germline loops: CDR1 MDHEN, CDR2 SYDVKM. Trimming removed 7 bases from V and 0 bases from J, with 12 bases in between. The CDR3 is made up of 14 amino acids. The CDR3 protein is CASILGAMNTEAFF. As DNA, the CDR3 is TGTGCCAGCATCTTGGGGGCAATGAACACTGAAGCTTTCTTT. Variable domain in full (rest from reference TRBV28 and TRBJ1-1): DVKVTQSSRYLVKRTGEKVFLECVQDMDHENMFWYRQDPGLGLRLIYFSYDVKMKEKGDIPEGYSVSREKKERFSLILESASTNQTSMYLCASILGAMNTEAFFGQGTRLTVV.

V is TRBV5-1 and J is TRBJ2-7; 8 bases agree with TRBD1. Germline CDR1 and CDR2: SGHRS and YFSETQ. Unmatched junction bases numbered 6, after V lost 3 bases and J lost 4 bases. The CDR3 runs to 14 residues. The DNA for the CDR3 is TGCGCCAGCAGCTCCGACAGGGGTGATTACGAGCAGTACTTC. The encoded protein is CASSSDRGDYEQYF.

The chain uses TRBV7-9 and TRBJ1-1, with D uncertain. The germline V and J ends were trimmed by 0 bases and 0 bases, with 11 bases remaining between them. CDR1 and CDR2 from the germline V gene are SEHNR and FQNEAQ (reference sequence). The CDR3 contains 16 residues. CDR3 coding DNA: TGTGCCAGCAGCTTAGCGCTTGTACAGATGAACACTGAAGCTTTCTTT. Translating gives CASSLALVQMNTEAFF. The complete variable domain, with remaining parts taken from reference TRBV7-9 and TRBJ1-1, reads DTGVSQNPRHKITKRGQNVTFRCDPISEHNRLYWYRQTLGQGPEFLTYFQNEAQLEKSRLLSDRFSAERPKGSFSTLEIQRTEQGDSAMYLCASSLALVQMNTEAFFGQGTRLTVV.

This clone came up once. CDR3 loop: CASSHGQARYEQYF. DNA of the CDR3: TGTGCCAGCAGCCACGGCCAGGCCCGATACGAGCAGTACTTC. The chain has TRBV7-9 and TRBJ2-7; D ambiguous. CDR3 size: 14 residues. Trimming took 5 bases from V and 4 from J, leaving 15 bases between them. Germline CDR1 and CDR2: SEHNR and FQNEAQ (reference sequence).

This clone was seen repeatedly, ten times or more. V and J are TRBV19 and TRBJ1-5; D gene ambiguous. V was cut by 3 bases and J by 2 bases, with 8 bases left in between. Germline lookup yields CDR1 LNHDA and CDR2 SQIVND (reference sequence). The CDR3 covers 14 residues. CDR3 protein: CASSMVGGNQPQHF. The CDR3 DNA reads TGTGCCAGTAGTATGGTCGGGGGCAATCAGCCCCAGCATTTT.

The V and J genes are TRBV18 and TRBJ1-2; D might be TRBD1 (6 bases). This CDR3 has 16 amino acids. Germline V CDR1 and CDR2: KGHSH, LQKENI. Trimming stripped 0 bases from V and 2 bases from J, with 13 bases between. CDR3 nucleotide sequence: TGTGCCAGCTCACCACCGGCAGACAGGCGAAACTATGGCTACACCTTC. Translated: CASSPPADRRNYGYTF.